The 22 T cell receptor beta chains given below trace back to one sample, sequenced in a study of glioma-infiltrating T cells. Amplification of TCR alpha and beta CDR3 regions from RNA used iRepertoire nested multiplex PCR. TCRdb re-derived calls from the multiplex PCR reads in MiXCR, one entry per CDR3 protein. The sample comprises approximately 120,000 distinct CDR3 sequences, under 30% of which are singletons, and approximately 35% rests with the top ten. The sample comprised glioma tissue, nonneoplastic brain tissue, or PBMCs (not recorded which). All receptors come from a human donor with low-grade glioma or glioblastoma, undergoing nonglioma brain surgery, or in good health (not recorded which).

This clonotype has at least ten counts. CDR3 protein: CASSTPGDTEAFF. The CDR3 region has the DNA TGTGCCAGCAGCACCCCCGGGGACACTGAAGCTTTCTTT. This chain connects TRBV7-3 to TRBJ1-1; D unresolved. The germline V gene encodes CDR1 SGHTA and CDR2 FQGTGA. Trimming pared 5 bases from V and 3 bases from J, leaving 10 bases between. This CDR3 contains 13 residues.

Many counts were recorded for this clonotype. The chain recombines TRBV20-1 with TRBJ2-7; 7 bases match TRBD2. V was pared by 4 bases and J by 0 bases, with 9 bases of the junction left unmatched. The CDR3 sequence is 15 residues long. Germline V gives CDR1 DFQATT, CDR2 SNEGSKA (reference sequence). CDR3: CSATSLAVYSYEQYF. The CDR3 DNA reads as TGCAGTGCTACATCTCTAGCGGTCTACTCCTACGAGCAGTACTTC.

This clonotype was recorded at least ten times. The genes are TRBV4-1 and TRBJ1-6; no definite D call. V lost 0 bases and J lost 10, with 13 bases in between. The germline V gene encodes CDR1 MGHRA and CDR2 YSYEKL. The CDR3 runs 15 residues. The CDR3, as DNA: TGCGCCAGCAGCCAAGAGTCGTCAGGCCGATCACCCCTCCACTTT. It specifies CASSQESSGRSPLHF.

The rearrangement links TRBV28 to TRBJ1-5; no reliable D call. Germline V gives CDR1 MDHEN, CDR2 SYDVKM. The CDR3 runs 14 residues. The CDR3 is CVSSWGIGNQPQHF. CDR3 coding DNA: TGTGTTAGCAGTTGGGGTATTGGCAATCAGCCCCAGCATTTT.

This clonotype showed up many times. This chain joins TRBV14 and TRBJ2-7; no firm D call. Per the germline V gene, CDR1 is SGHDN and CDR2 is FVKESK. The V gene lost 4 bases and the J gene lost 2 bases, with 12 bases spanning the gap. CDR3 size: 14 residues. The CDR3 region is CASSRADEAYEQYF. The DNA for the CDR3 is TGTGCCAGCAGCCGTGCCGACGAGGCCTACGAGCAGTACTTC.

This clonotype has just a few counts. A much larger clone lies a single base off, so this may be a read error. The V gene is TRBV5-1, the J gene TRBJ2-7; D gene uncertain. There are 13 residues in the CDR3. Germline V gives CDR1 SGHRS, CDR2 YFSETQ. The CDR3 loop is CAGSQTDNYEQYF. The CDR3 region has the DNA TGCGCCGGCAGCCAAACCGACAACTACGAGCAGTACTTC.

V gene TRBV4-1 combines with J gene TRBJ2-3, with a possible D match to TRBD1 (5 bases). The germline CDR1 and CDR2 sequences are MGHRA and YSYEKL. This CDR3 comprises 15 residues. V was cut by 3 bases and J by 11 bases, with 21 bases left in between. CDR3 coding DNA: TGCGCCAGCAGCCAGACGAACAGGAGCTCCTACGAGCAGTATTTT. Amino acids: CASSQTNRSSYEQYF.

Notes on this clonotype: This sequence may be a read error, since a much larger clone differs from it by one base. The chain uses TRBV9 and TRBJ2-3; D tentatively fits TRBD1 or TRBD2 (6 bases each). V was trimmed by 7 bases and J by 2 bases, leaving 14 bases between them. The CDR3 is 14 residues long. CDR1 SGDLS and CDR2 YYNGEE come from the germline V gene. CDR3 sequence reads: CASSKGGLTDTQYF. Here the CDR3 DNA reads TGTGCCAGCTCCAAGGGGGGACTCACAGATACGCAGTATTTT.

This clonotype has a count of ten or more. The chain has TRBV29-1 and TRBJ1-1; D call uncertain. V dropped 8 bases and J dropped 4 bases, with 11 bases sitting between them. There are 11 residues in the CDR3. CDR1 and CDR2 from the germline V gene are SQVTM and ANQGSEA. CDR3 sequence (DNA): TGCAGCATCCTACAGTTCACTGAAGCTTTCTTT. Its translation: CSILQFTEAFF.

This clonotype was recorded many times. This chain links TRBV29-1 with TRBJ1-4, with TRBD1 as a possible D gene (5 bases). CDR3 length: 12 amino acids. V lost 2 bases to trimming and J lost 5 bases, with 6 bases between them. Germline-derived CDR1 and CDR2 are SQVTM and ANQGSEA. CDR3 nucleotides: TGCAGCGTTGAAAAGGGGAATGAAAAACTGTTTTTT. Protein: CSVEKGNEKLFF.

The sample holds many counts of this clonotype. The rearrangement joins TRBV6-6 to TRBJ2-7; unclear D gene. CDR3 size: 11 residues. The V end lost 2 bases, the J end lost 4 bases, and 3 bases lay between the germline ends. CDR1 is MNHNY and CDR2 is SVGAGI in the germline V gene (reference sequence). This CDR3 is CASSYDYEQYF. In DNA form, the CDR3 reads TGTGCCAGCAGTTACGATTACGAGCAGTACTTC.

This clonotype was detected many times. This sequence joins TRBV18 and TRBJ2-7; tentative D call: TRBD2 (7 bases). The length of the CDR3 is 15 residues. Germline V lookup: CDR1 KGHSH, CDR2 LQKENI. V was shortened by 3 bases and J by 5 bases, with 17 bases between the two germline ends. CDR3 bases: TGTGCCAGCTCACCGCAGGGGAGGGCCGGGAACGAGCAGTACTTC. It specifies CASSPQGRAGNEQYF. Supplemented by reference TRBV18 and TRBJ2-7, the full variable domain reads NAGVMQNPRHLVRRRGQEARLRCSPMKGHSHVYWYRQLPEEGLKFMVYLQKENIIDESGMPKERFSAEFPKEGPSILRIQQVVRGDSAAYFCASSPQGRAGNEQYFGPGTRLTVT.

This clonotype was counted between two and nine times. This chain uses TRBV7-3 with TRBJ1-2; D ambiguous. The CDR3 has 15 amino acids. Germline values: CDR1 SGHTA, CDR2 FQGTGA. Trimming removed 8 bases at V and 2 bases at J, with 18 bases between. DNA for the CDR3: TGTGCCAGCGCCCCGGGCTTAGGTCCGAACTATGGCTACACCTTC. Its protein product is CASAPGLGPNYGYTF.

The V gene is TRBV5-1, the J gene TRBJ2-1, with D tentatively TRBD2 (5 bases). Germline values: CDR1 SGHRS, CDR2 YFSETQ. This CDR3 is 15 amino acids long. The V gene lost 7 bases and the J gene lost 0 bases, with 14 bases spanning the gap. The CDR3, as DNA: TGCGCCAGCTCCAGCGGCTGGAGCTCCTACAATGAGCAGTTCTTC. It translates to CASSSGWSSYNEQFF.

On this clonotype: With a much larger clone just one base away, this may be a read error. The gene calls are TRBV7-2 and TRBJ2-7; 12 bases agree with TRBD1. The germline V gene encodes CDR1 SGHTA and CDR2 FQGNSA. This CDR3 has 14 residues. J lost 3 bases, V lost 5 bases, and 2 bases had no gene match. The CDR3, as DNA: TGTGCCAGCAGCAGGGACAGGGGGCTCTACGAGCAGTACTTC. This translates into CASSRDRGLYEQYF.

Many counts were recorded for this clonotype. V usage is TRBV24-1 and J usage is TRBJ1-5; TRBD1 agrees at 8 bases. V shed 9 bases and J 1 base; nucleotides not matched to a gene: 4. This CDR3 has 14 residues. Germline V lookup: CDR1 KGHDR, CDR2 SFDVKD. The chain's CDR3 is CATQDRVSNQPQHF. As DNA, the CDR3 is TGTGCCACCCAGGACAGGGTAAGCAATCAGCCCCAGCATTTT.

This clonotype was found many times. This rearrangement joins TRBV6-5 to TRBJ2-1; 8 bases agree with TRBD1. Germline V gives CDR1 MNHEY, CDR2 SVGAGI. Trimming at V came to 0 bases and at J to 8 bases, leaving 3 bases not matched to a gene. CDR3 length: 14 residues. CDR3: CASSYSTGEDEQFF. Here the CDR3 DNA reads TGTGCCAGCAGTTACTCGACAGGGGAAGATGAGCAGTTCTTC.

The V gene is TRBV18, the J gene TRBJ2-7, with TRBD2 matching 13 bases. Germline V lookup: CDR1 KGHSH, CDR2 LQKENI. The CDR3 consists of 16 residues. Trimming removed 6 bases from V and 3 bases from J; junction bases left unmatched: 8. The CDR3 sequence is CASSLGLAGVVYEQYF. DNA for the CDR3: TGTGCCAGCTCCCTCGGACTAGCGGGAGTGGTCTACGAGCAGTACTTC.

Many counts were recorded for this clonotype. V is TRBV7-2 and J is TRBJ2-7, with 8 bases matching TRBD1. The CDR3 is 15 amino acids. Germline values: CDR1 SGHTA, CDR2 FQGNSA. J lost 4 bases, V lost 5 bases, and 10 bases had no gene match. The CDR3 sequence is CASSQAGTGYYEQYF. The CDR3 coding sequence is TGTGCCAGCAGCCAAGCAGGGACAGGTTATTACGAGCAGTACTTC.

This clonotype was seen repeatedly, ten times or more. The chain is built from TRBV3-1 and TRBJ2-1; 8 nucleotides line up with TRBD2. CDR1 and CDR2 (germline): LGHDT, YNNKEL (reference sequence). The CDR3 consists of 15 residues. J lost 5 bases, V lost 0 bases, and 3 bases had no gene match. CDR3 loop: CASSQDGLAHNEQFF. The DNA for the CDR3 is TGTGCCAGCAGCCAAGACGGACTAGCCCACAATGAGCAGTTCTTC.

This clonotype was picked up many times. The chain is built from TRBV25-1 and TRBJ1-1, with D possibly TRBD1 on 5 matching bases. CDR3 length: 12 residues. The germline V and J ends were trimmed by 6 bases and 6 bases, with 11 bases remaining between them. The germline CDR1 and CDR2 sequences are MGHDK and SYGVNS. CDR3 loop: CASRVGGAEAFF. The CDR3 coding sequence is TGTGCCAGCAGGGTGGGGGGGGCTGAAGCTTTCTTT.

In the case of this clonotype: Given a much more abundant clone one base away, this may be a read error. The chain has TRBV12-3 or TRBV12-4 and TRBJ1-2; unclear D gene. V was cut by 8 bases and J by 0 bases, with 13 bases left in between. The CDR3 runs 14 residues. Here the CDR3 DNA reads TGTGCCAGCCTCAGGAACGGAGCTAACTATGGCTACACCTTC. It yields the protein CASLRNGANYGYTF.